This TCR beta chain was retrieved from a study of T cell responses to AZD1222 COVID-19 vaccine. Assay: immunoSEQ multiplex PCR; the TCRdb copy retains only in-frame clones and omits some. This sample has about 120,000 clones, with roughly 86% found just once. Per germline, CDR1 LGHNA and CDR2 YSLEER. V dropped 0 bases and J dropped 2; count of bases not matched to a gene: 2. The CDR3 consists of 16 residues. A single count supports this clone. The chain joins TRBV4-3 to TRBJ2-1, with TRBD1 identical over 9 bases. Sequencing was performed on peripheral blood, taken on day 0 of AZD1222 vaccination. The receptor was derived from an adult in good health. The CDR3 here is CASSQEGTGTYNEQFF. The CDR3 DNA follows: TGCGCCAGCAGCCAAGAGGGGACAGGGACCTACAATGAGCAGTTCTTC.